Following are 17 T cell receptor beta chains from one sample sequenced in a study of CD8+CD57+ T cells in acquired aplastic anemia. TCR beta VDJ combinations and CDR3 sequences were profiled from genomic DNA. TCRdb recomputed calls from the reads with MiXCR, one row per CDR3 protein. The sample has hundreds of thousands of distinct CDR3 sequences; around 72% are singletons. The sequenced sample consisted of sorted CD4+, CD8+, or CD8+CD57+ T cells (not recorded which) from PBMCs. The receptor source for this set is a human donor in good health, serving as a control.

Worth noting for this clonotype: A much larger clone differs from this one at a single base, so this may be a read error. No conserved phenylalanine or tryptophan ends this CDR3, so it is likely a read error. V gene TRBV6-5 combines with J gene TRBJ2-7; D is undetermined. The CDR3 sequence is 14 residues long. The germline gives CDR1 MNHEY, CDR2 SVGAGI. Trimming took 3 bases from V and 0 from J, leaving 9 bases between them. The CDR3 bases are TGTGCCAGCAGTTATTTGGCGGACTCCTACGAGCAGTACCTC. Translated: CASSYLADSYEQYL.

This clonotype appeared once. Compared with germline, one end of the junction differs, possibly owing to a read error. The chain combines TRBV2 with TRBJ2-1; no firm D call. The CDR3 runs 17 residues. The germline V gene has CDR1 SNHLY and CDR2 FYNNEI. CDR3 in DNA: TGTGCCAGCAGTGTGACCAGCACCAACGAGCAGTACAACGGGCAGTGCTTC. This translates into CASSVTSTNEQYNGQCF.

Turning to this clonotype: A much larger clonotype is one base distant, so this may be a read error. This chain uses TRBV5-1 with TRBJ2-3, with 12 nucleotides matching TRBD2. The CDR3 extends over 15 amino acids. Germline CDR1 and CDR2: SGHRS and YFSETQ. Trimming took 7 bases from V and 6 from J; bases not matched to a gene: 9. CDR3 nucleotides: TGCGCCAGCGGCCCTACTAGCGGGGGGCCGGATACGCAGTATTTT. It translates to CASGPTSGGPDTQYF.

The V call is TRBV6-6, the J call TRBJ2-3, with 8 nucleotides matching TRBD2. The CDR3 is made up of 15 amino acids. V was pared by 6 bases and J by 2 bases, with 7 bases of the junction left unmatched. Germline V gives CDR1 MNHNY, CDR2 SVGAGI (reference sequence). This chain's CDR3 is CASRRGGSHTDTQYF. CDR3 sequence (DNA): TGTGCCAGCAGACGGGGGGGGTCGCACACAGATACGCAGTATTTT.

The chain employs TRBV20-1 and TRBJ2-5; TRBD2 is a possible D gene (5 bases). The CDR3 is 13 residues long. Germline CDR1 is DFQATT and CDR2 is SNEGSKA (reference sequence). V dropped 2 bases and J dropped 7 bases, with 14 bases sitting between them. This CDR3 reads CSARPRSGGTQYF. The CDR3 DNA follows: TGCAGTGCTAGACCAAGGAGCGGAGGGACCCAGTACTTC.

V and J are TRBV20-1 and TRBJ2-1; D may be TRBD1 (6 bases). This CDR3 region has 12 residues. Germline V CDR1 and CDR2: DFQATT, SNEGSKA (reference sequence). The CDR3 DNA follows: TGCAGCGTTTTGGGGGCCTCGAGTGAGCAGTTCTTC. Protein sequence: CSVLGASSEQFF.

This rearrangement joins TRBV4-3 to TRBJ2-7; D could derive from TRBD1 or TRBD2 (5 bases each). Germline values: CDR1 LGHNA, CDR2 YSLEER. This CDR3 comprises 11 residues. Between the trimmed V and J ends, which lost 6 bases and 4 bases, there was a span of 7 bases. The CDR3 sequence: CASRRGYEQYF. In nucleotides, the CDR3 is TGCGCCAGCAGGAGGGGTTACGAGCAGTACTTC.

This clonotype has ten or more counts. The V gene is TRBV19, the J gene TRBJ1-1; D is ambiguous. Germline V gives CDR1 LNHDA, CDR2 SQIVND (reference sequence). Trimming left V 7 bases short and J 1 base short, with 7 bases between. The CDR3 has 12 amino acids. CDR3 region: CASKRANTEAFF. CDR3 sequence (DNA): TGTGCCAGTAAAAGGGCGAACACTGAAGCTTTCTTT.

This clonotype was seen only once. In nucleotides, the CDR3 is TGTGCCAGCAGCGGGGTAGCCGAGGGGGCTGGGCAGCCCCAGCATTTT. It translates to CASSGVAEGAGQPQHF. The chain joins TRBV5-4 to TRBJ1-5; 7 positions agree with TRBD1. V lost 4 bases, J lost 7 bases, and 14 bases stayed unmatched. CDR3 length equals 16 residues. Germline loops: CDR1 SGHNT, CDR2 YYREEE (reference sequence). The full variable domain, its missing parts supplied by reference TRBV5-4 and TRBJ1-5, is ETGVTQSPTHLIKTRGQQVTLRCSSQSGHNTVSWYQQALGQGPQFIFQYYREEENGRGNFPPRFSGLQFPNYSSELNVNALELDDSALYLCASSGVAEGAGQPQHFGDGTRLSIL.

V usage is TRBV5-4 and J usage is TRBJ2-7; 9 bases map to TRBD2. The CDR3 spans 15 residues. The V and J ends lost 4 bases and 6 bases, in that order; junction bases with no gene match: 11. Germline CDR1 SGHNT, CDR2 YYREEE (reference sequence). This CDR3 reads CASSIGTSSRSEQYF. The CDR3 DNA is TGTGCCAGCAGCATCGGGACTAGCTCCCGTTCCGAGCAGTACTTC.

The table lists this clonotype with a count of one. The junction differs from germline at one of its ends, possibly a read error. CDR3 amino acids: CASSPEMGTSVPDTRYF. CDR3 in DNA: TGTGCCAGCAGCCCAGAGATGGGGACTAGCGTGCCAGATACGCGGTATTTT. The chain uses TRBV7-3 and TRBJ2-3; 10 bases fit TRBD2. There are 17 residues in the CDR3. Per the germline V gene, CDR1 is SGHTA and CDR2 is FQGTGA.

A note on this clonotype: Since the CDR3 does not end with the conserved phenylalanine or tryptophan, this likely comes from a read error. The DNA is omitted, as the CDR3 cannot be located on it reliably, and the CDR3 follows TCRdb's listing. The V gene is TRBV7-8, the J gene TRBJ1-5. Germline CDR1 and CDR2: SGHVS and FQNEAQ. The CDR3 region is 15 residues in length, termini included. The chain's CDR3 is CAYRLAGRETQPFHS.

Notes on this clonotype: The conserved phenylalanine or tryptophan is not found at the CDR3 terminus, so this likely reflects a read error. J is TRBJ2-7 and V is TRBV7-3; D not resolved. The CDR3 is 12 amino acids. Trimming shortened V by 6 bases and J by 9 bases, and 15 bases separated the two germline ends. CDR1 is SGHTA, CDR2 FQGTGA, per germline. This CDR3 is CASSGSGGAQYI. CDR3 in DNA: TGTGCCAGCAGTGGGTCAGGCGGCGCGCAGTACATC.

This clonotype has a count of ten or more. This rearrangement joins TRBV9 to TRBJ2-7; TRBD1 matches 7 bases. CDR3 size: 15 residues. The V gene's germline CDR1 is SGDLS and CDR2 YYNGEE. J was trimmed by 2 bases and V by 3 bases; bases with no gene match: 8. This chain's CDR3 is CASSERQGSTYEQYF. The CDR3 DNA follows: TGTGCCAGCAGCGAGAGACAGGGTTCGACCTACGAGCAGTACTTC.

The rearrangement joins TRBV20-1 to TRBJ1-3, with TRBD1 matching 7 bases. CDR3 length: 13 residues. Germline CDR1 DFQATT, CDR2 SNEGSKA (reference sequence). The CDR3 DNA sequence: TGCAGCGCCAGAACCCGCTTGGGACAGACCATATATTTT. This gives the protein CSARTRLGQTIYF.

The chain links TRBV9 to TRBJ2-3, with 7 bases aligning to TRBD2. V trimming: 3 bases; J trimming: 6 bases; junction bases outside the gene matches: 10. Per germline, CDR1 SGDLS and CDR2 YYNGEE. The CDR3 has 15 residues. CDR3 residues: CASSEGGSSGDTQYF. In nucleotides, the CDR3 is TGTGCCAGCAGCGAGGGAGGTTCTAGCGGTGATACGCAGTATTTT. Variable domain in full (rest from reference TRBV9 and TRBJ2-3): DSGVTQTPKHLITATGQRVTLRCSPRSGDLSVYWYQQSLDQGLQFLIQYYNGEERAKGNILERFSAQQFPDLHSELNLSSLELGDSALYFCASSEGGSSGDTQYFGPGTRLTVL.

Of note for this clonotype: At one boundary the junction diverges from the germline segment, which might be a read error. This chain links TRBV25-1 with TRBJ2-7; 9 positions agree with TRBD1. Germline values: CDR1 MGHDK, CDR2 SYGVNS. The CDR3 has 13 residues. CDR3 amino acids: CATSRTGENDLYF. The CDR3 nucleotides are TGTGCCACCAGTAGGACAGGGGAAAACGACCTGTACTTC.